The rows below give T cell receptor beta chains drawn from one sample of a study of shared clonotypes between healthy human individuals. The table came from immunoSEQ multiplex PCR; TCRdb's copy has only in-frame clones and leaves some out. The table includes about 1.5 million clones, roughly 96% detected once. Sequencing was carried out using naive CD4+ T cells sorted from blood. The origin of the receptors is a man between 25 and 39 years old in good health. CDR3s include the opening cysteine and the closing phenylalanine or tryptophan. Size values are once, few and many counts, or a class for expanded clones, and some rows have none.

v_gene	j_gene	abundance	CDR3aa
TRBV5-6	TRBJ2-7	NA	CASSLRAGVDYEQYF
TRBV18	TRBJ2-3	NA	CASSPVLTSYTDTQYF
TRBV28	TRBJ2-7	NA	CASSLLLRAAYEQYF
TRBV27	TRBJ2-1	NA	CASSSGSYNEQFF
TRBV29-1	TRBJ2-2	NA	CSVDSGRGTGELFF
TRBV5-1	TRBJ2-7	NA	CASSLGFRAADYEQYF
TRBV7-6	TRBJ2-7	NA	CASSRSESYEQYF
TRBV10-2	TRBJ2-5	NA	CASSMGGYQETQYF
TRBV29-1	TRBJ1-1	NA	CSASWDMNTEAFF
TRBV19	TRBJ2-7	NA	CASSRDANSYEQYF
TRBV7-8	TRBJ2-1	NA	CASSLYLADSYNEQFF
TRBV7-2	TRBJ2-5	many	CASSPLQETQYF
TRBV28	TRBJ2-2	NA	CASSINRGTSGELFF
TRBV15	TRBJ2-7	NA	CATSRDLPRDSYEQYF
TRBV5-1	TRBJ2-2	NA	CASSLGQSSSGELFF
TRBV2	TRBJ2-5	once	CASSEQQGAETQYF
TRBV28	TRBJ1-1	NA	CASSFLTQIDTEAFF
TRBV7-9	TRBJ2-7	NA	CASTPGGEQYF
TRBV27	TRBJ2-7	NA	CASRTGLSEQYF
TRBV21-1	TRBJ2-2	NA	CASSRIKGKGSGELFF
TRBV5-4	TRBJ2-1	NA	CASSLENLLGGEQFF
TRBV11-2	TRBJ1-2	NA	CASSLVAKYYGYTF